These 4 T cell receptor beta chains were all obtained from the same sample, sequenced in a study of shared clonotypes between healthy human individuals. The repertoire was sequenced with immunoSEQ multiplex PCR; TCRdb's copy has only in-frame clones and lacks some. Among 490,000 or so clones listed, around 79% were seen once. Sequenced input: PBMCs. The receptor source for this set is a woman aged 35 to 49 in good health. Some clones in this sample may be carry-over from other donors' samples.

The chain carries TRBV6-5 and TRBJ2-5; 9 bases agree with TRBD1. CDR1 MNHEY and CDR2 SVGAGI come from the germline V gene. The V gene end was trimmed by 2 bases and the J gene end by 5 bases; junction bases not matched to a gene: 6. CDR3 length: 15 residues. Written as DNA, the CDR3 is TGTGCCAGCAGTTACGGGGGGACAGGGTGGGAGACCCAGTACTTC. Amino acids: CASSYGGTGWETQYF.

The CDR3 coding sequence is TGTGCCACACAGGGACGCATCATGAACACTGAAGCTTTCTTT. Translating it yields CATQGRIMNTEAFF. The J gene is TRBJ1-1, the V gene TRBV28; possibly TRBD1 for D (6 bases). Germline loops: CDR1 MDHEN, CDR2 SYDVKM. The V end lost 10 bases, the J end lost 0 bases, and 15 bases lay between the germline ends. The length of the CDR3 is 14 residues.

The chain couples TRBV28 to TRBJ2-7; D is uncertain. The germline gives CDR1 MDHEN, CDR2 SYDVKM. The ends were cut back, 8 bases at V and 0 bases at J, with 5 bases in the middle. The CDR3 contains 11 residues. The CDR3 reads CASVSSYEQYF. CDR3 coding DNA: TGTGCCAGCGTCAGCTCCTACGAGCAGTACTTC.

The V call is TRBV19, the J call TRBJ2-7, with 7 nucleotides matching TRBD1. After removal of 5 bases from V and 1 base from J, the junction contained 5 bases not matched to a gene. CDR3 length: 14 residues. The germline gives CDR1 LNHDA, CDR2 SQIVND (reference sequence). The CDR3: CASSLDRNSYEQYF. CDR3 nucleotide sequence: TGTGCCAGTAGTTTGGACAGGAATTCCTACGAGCAGTACTTC.